This TCR beta chain was sequenced for a study of T cell changes during pregnancy in multiple sclerosis. Some clones are missing from TCRdb's copy, which holds only in-frame ones; the method was immunoSEQ multiplex PCR. Of 78,000 or so clones in the sample, just over 90% were seen once. The TCR originated in a female donor with multiple sclerosis, enrolled in a pregnancy study. The specimen comprised peripheral blood, sampled before pregnancy.

The CDR3 nucleotides read TGTGCCAGCAGCTTCGTAAGCGCGAACACCGGGGAGCTGTTTTTT. This translates into CASSFVSANTGELFF. V gene TRBV7-9 combines with J gene TRBJ2-2; D is unclear. The CDR3 totals 15 residues. In germline, CDR1 is SEHNR, CDR2 FQNEAQ (reference sequence). V was cut by 3 bases and J by 0 bases, with 8 bases left in between.